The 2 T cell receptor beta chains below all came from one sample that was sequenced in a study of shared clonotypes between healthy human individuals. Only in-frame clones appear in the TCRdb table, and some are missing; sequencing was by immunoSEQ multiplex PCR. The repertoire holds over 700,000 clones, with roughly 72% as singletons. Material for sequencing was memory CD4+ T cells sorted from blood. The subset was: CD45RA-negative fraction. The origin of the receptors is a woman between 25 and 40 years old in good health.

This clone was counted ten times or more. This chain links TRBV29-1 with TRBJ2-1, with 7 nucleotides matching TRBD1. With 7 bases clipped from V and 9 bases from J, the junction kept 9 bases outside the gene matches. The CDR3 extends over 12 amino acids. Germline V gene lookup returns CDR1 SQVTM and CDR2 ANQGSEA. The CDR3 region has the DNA TGCAGCGGCCGACAGGGTCGACGTGAGCAGTTCTTC. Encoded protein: CSGRQGRREQFF.

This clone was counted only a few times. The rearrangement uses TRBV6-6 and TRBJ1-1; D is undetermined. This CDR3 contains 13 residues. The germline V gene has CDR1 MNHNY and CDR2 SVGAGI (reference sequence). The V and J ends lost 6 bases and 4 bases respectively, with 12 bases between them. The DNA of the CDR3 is TGTGCCAGCAGACGAGGGTTCAGCACTGAAGCTTTCTTT. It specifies CASRRGFSTEAFF.